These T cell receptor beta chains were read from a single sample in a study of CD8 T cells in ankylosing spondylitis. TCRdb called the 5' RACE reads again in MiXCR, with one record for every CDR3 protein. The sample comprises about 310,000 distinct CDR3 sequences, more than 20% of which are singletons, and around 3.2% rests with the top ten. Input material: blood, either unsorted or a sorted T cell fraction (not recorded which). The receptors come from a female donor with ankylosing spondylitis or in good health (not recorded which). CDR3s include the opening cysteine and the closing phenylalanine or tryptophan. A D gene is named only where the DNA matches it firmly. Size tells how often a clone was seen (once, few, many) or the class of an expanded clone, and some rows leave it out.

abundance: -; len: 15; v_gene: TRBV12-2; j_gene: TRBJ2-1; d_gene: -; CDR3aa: CASRLRLAGGNEQFF; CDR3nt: TGTGCAAGTCGCTTGCGGCTAGCGGGAGGAAATGAGCAGTTCTTC
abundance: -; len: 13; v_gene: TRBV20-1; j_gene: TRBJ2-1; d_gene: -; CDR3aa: CSATKPLAGEQFF; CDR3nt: TGCAGTGCCACCAAGCCGCTAGCTGGTGAGCAGTTCTTC
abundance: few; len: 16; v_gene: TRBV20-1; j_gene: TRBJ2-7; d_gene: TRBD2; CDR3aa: CSARGLAGAGTYEQYF; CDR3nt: TGCAGTGCTAGAGGGCTAGCGGGAGCAGGGACCTACGAGCAGTACTTC
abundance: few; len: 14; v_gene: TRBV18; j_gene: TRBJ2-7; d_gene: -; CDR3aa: CASSIGPNSYEQYF; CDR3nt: TGTGCCAGCTCAATCGGACCGAACTCCTACGAGCAGTACTTC
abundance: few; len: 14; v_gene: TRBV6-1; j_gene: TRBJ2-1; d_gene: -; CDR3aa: CASGLGNFLNEQFF; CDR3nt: TGTGCCAGCGGCCTCGGGAATTTCCTGAATGAGCAGTTCTTC
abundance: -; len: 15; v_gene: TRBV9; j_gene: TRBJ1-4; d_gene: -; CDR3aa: CASSVGHRLNEKLFF; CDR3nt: TGTGCCAGCAGCGTGGGACATCGCTTGAATGAAAAACTGTTTTTT
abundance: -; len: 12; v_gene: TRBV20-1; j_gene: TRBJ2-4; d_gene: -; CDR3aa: CSARGGGNIQYF; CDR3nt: TGCAGTGCTAGGGGTGGGGGGAACATTCAGTACTTC
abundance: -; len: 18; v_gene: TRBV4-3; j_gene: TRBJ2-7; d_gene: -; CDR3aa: CASSQDRKVVAASYEQYF; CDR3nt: TGCGCCAGCAGCCAAGACAGAAAGGTGGTAGCAGCGTCCTACGAGCAGTACTTC
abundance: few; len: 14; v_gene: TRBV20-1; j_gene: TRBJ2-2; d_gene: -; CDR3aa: CSARTRTHTGELFF; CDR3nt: TGCAGTGCTAGAACTCGGACTCACACCGGGGAGCTGTTTTTT
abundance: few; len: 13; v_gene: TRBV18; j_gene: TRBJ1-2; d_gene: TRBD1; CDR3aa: CASSPDRATGYTF; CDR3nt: TGTGCCAGCTCCCCGGACAGGGCCACGGGCTACACCTTC
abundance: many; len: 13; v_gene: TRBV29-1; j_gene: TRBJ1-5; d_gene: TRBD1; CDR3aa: CSVEQGENQPQHF; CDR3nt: TGCAGCGTTGAACAGGGGGAAAATCAGCCCCAGCATTTT
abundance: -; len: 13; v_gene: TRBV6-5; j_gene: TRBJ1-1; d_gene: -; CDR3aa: CASRLQGSTEAFF; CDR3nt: TGTGCCAGCAGACTACAGGGCAGCACTGAAGCTTTCTTT
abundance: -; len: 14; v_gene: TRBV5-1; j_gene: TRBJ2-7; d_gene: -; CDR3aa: CASSPGGQALPKYF; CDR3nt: TGCGCCAGCAGCCCGGGGGGACAAGCTCTACCCAAGTACTTC
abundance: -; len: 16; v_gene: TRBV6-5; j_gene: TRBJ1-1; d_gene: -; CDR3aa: CASSYSITAMNTEAFF; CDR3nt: TGTGCCAGCAGTTACTCGATAACAGCCATGAACACTGAAGCTTTCTTT
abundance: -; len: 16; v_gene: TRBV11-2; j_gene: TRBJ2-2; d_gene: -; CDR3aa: CASSLNLDANTGELFF; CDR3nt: TGTGCCAGCAGCTTAAACTTGGACGCGAACACCGGGGAGCTGTTTTTT
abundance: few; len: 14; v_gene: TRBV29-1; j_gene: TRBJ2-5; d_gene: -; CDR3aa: CSVDGGGMGETQYF; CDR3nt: TGCAGCGTTGATGGAGGGGGCATGGGAGAGACCCAGTACTTC
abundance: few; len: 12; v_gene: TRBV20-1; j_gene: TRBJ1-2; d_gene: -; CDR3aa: CSASGSPYGYTF; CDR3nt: TGCAGTGCTTCCGGTTCCCCCTATGGCTACACCTTC
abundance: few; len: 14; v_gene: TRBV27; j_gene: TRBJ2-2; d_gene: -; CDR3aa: CASSLHRNTGELFF; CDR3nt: TGTGCCAGCAGTTTACACAGGAACACCGGGGAGCTGTTTTTT
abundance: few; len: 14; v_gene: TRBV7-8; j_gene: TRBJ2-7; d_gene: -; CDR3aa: CASSFAGTANEQYF; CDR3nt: TGTGCCAGCAGCTTCGCCGGGACCGCCAACGAGCAGTACTTC
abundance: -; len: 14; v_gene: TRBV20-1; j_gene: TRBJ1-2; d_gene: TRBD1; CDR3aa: CSASDRGTNYGYTF; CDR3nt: TGCAGTGCTAGCGACAGGGGGACTAACTATGGCTACACCTTC
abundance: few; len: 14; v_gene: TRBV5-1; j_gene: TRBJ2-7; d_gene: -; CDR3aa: CASSPRTEAYEQYF; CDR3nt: TGCGCCAGCAGCCCCCGTACGGAGGCCTACGAGCAGTACTTC
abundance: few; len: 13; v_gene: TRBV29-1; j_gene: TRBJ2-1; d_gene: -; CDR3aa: CSVEATGWDEQFF; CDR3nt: TGCAGCGTTGAAGCCACGGGTTGGGATGAGCAGTTCTTC
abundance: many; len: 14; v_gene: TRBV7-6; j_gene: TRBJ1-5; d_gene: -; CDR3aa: CASSRTVGNQPQHF; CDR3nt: TGTGCCAGCAGCCGGACAGTCGGAAATCAGCCCCAGCATTTT
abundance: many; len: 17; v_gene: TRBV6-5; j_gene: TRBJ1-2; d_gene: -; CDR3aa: CASSYSNWDGRNYGYTF; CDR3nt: TGTGCCAGCAGTTACTCTAATTGGGACGGACGGAACTATGGCTACACCTTC